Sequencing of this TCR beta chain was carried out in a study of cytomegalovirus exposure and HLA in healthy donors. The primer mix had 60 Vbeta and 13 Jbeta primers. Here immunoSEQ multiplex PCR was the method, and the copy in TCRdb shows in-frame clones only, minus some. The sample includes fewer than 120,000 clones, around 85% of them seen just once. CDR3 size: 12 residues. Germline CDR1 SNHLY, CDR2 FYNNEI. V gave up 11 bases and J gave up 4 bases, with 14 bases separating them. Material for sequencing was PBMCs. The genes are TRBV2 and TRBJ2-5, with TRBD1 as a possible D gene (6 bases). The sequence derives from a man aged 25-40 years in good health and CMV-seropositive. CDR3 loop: CAGQQGGETQYF. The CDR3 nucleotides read TGTGCCGGACAACAGGGTGGAGAGACCCAGTACTTC.